This T cell receptor beta chain derives from a study of blood T cell repertoires in COVID-19. Background on the study: Both acute and convalescent COVID-19 samples were obtained from the United States, Italy and Spain. Sources were T cells, B-cell-depleted T cells, or PBMCs; the material itself was cDNA or gDNA.

Sequenced by immunoSEQ multiplex PCR; TCRdb stores in-frame clones only, minus some. The table has about 140,000 clones, 60% to 85% seen once. The germline CDR1 and CDR2 sequences are KGHSH and LQKENI. This CDR3 is built from 16 residues. The J segment lost 1 base and the V segment lost 3 bases, leaving 8 bases of the junction unmatched. The sequenced sample was peripheral blood. V usage is TRBV18 and J usage is TRBJ1-1; 7 bases are shared with TRBD1. The sequence derives from a man aged 45 to 65 with acute or convalescent COVID-19. The CDR3 DNA sequence: TGTGCCAGCTCACCCACCACAGGGGTGGGGAACACTGAAGCTTTCTTT. Translated: CASSPTTGVGNTEAFF.